One sample yielded the 27 T cell receptor beta chains listed below, sequenced in a study of regulatory and conventional T cells in RAG deficiency. Regulatory T cells were sorted from blood as CD4+ CD25-high CD127-low cells. The method was immunoSEQ multiplex PCR; TCRdb's version includes in-frame clones alone and lacks a portion of them. Of tens of thousands of clones in the sample, under 95% are singletons; the top ten hold 0.82%. These data also featured in a second study, about regulatory T cells. That work adds: The PCR used 52 TRBV and 13 TRBJ primers.

The sequenced sample consisted of Tregs sorted from blood. These receptors were collected from a human donor in good health.

The chain links TRBV13 to TRBJ1-2, with D possibly matching TRBD1 (5 bases). From germline, CDR1 is PRHDT and CDR2 FYEKMQ (reference sequence). This CDR3 is 13 amino acids long. Between the trimmed V and J ends, which lost 3 bases and 6 bases, there was a span of 11 bases. The CDR3 protein is CASSFLKGNGYTF. CDR3 DNA: TGTGCCAGCAGCTTTTTAAAGGGGAATGGCTACACCTTC.

The rearrangement uses TRBV30 and TRBJ1-4; TRBD1 matches 9 bases. The V gene end was trimmed by 0 bases and the J gene end by 7 bases; junction bases not matched to a gene: 6. Germline CDR1 reads GTSNPN; CDR2 reads SVGIG (reference sequence). The CDR3 has 15 residues. CDR3 in amino acids: CAWSVPTGGGEKLFF. DNA of the CDR3: TGTGCCTGGAGTGTCCCCACAGGGGGCGGTGAAAAACTGTTTTTT.

V and J are TRBV19 and TRBJ1-2; D is unresolved. Trimming cost V 2 bases and J 4 bases, with 11 bases left between them. This CDR3 contains 14 residues. The V gene's germline CDR1 is LNHDA and CDR2 SQIVND (reference sequence). CDR3 loop: CASSISKGAYGYTF. Here the CDR3 DNA reads TGTGCCAGTAGTATAAGTAAGGGTGCCTATGGCTACACCTTC.

The chain recombines TRBV12-5 with TRBJ1-2; weak D call: TRBD1 (6 bases). The CDR3 length is 15 residues. The V gene lost 1 base and the J gene lost 11 bases, with 20 bases spanning the gap. The germline V gene encodes CDR1 LGHNT and CDR2 FRNRAP. CDR3 DNA: TGTGCTAGTGGTTTGGCCTGGGACAACGAACTCCGTTACACCTTC. It encodes CASGLAWDNELRYTF.

The chain recombines TRBV7-3 with TRBJ1-1, with D possibly matching TRBD1 (6 bases). CDR1 SGHTA and CDR2 FQGTGA come from the germline V gene. V gave up 0 bases and J gave up 5 bases, with 13 bases separating them. The CDR3 loop spans 15 amino acids. The CDR3 coding sequence is TGTGCCAGCAGCTTAACGGGGGCAGGCCTAACTGAAGCTTTCTTT. This encodes CASSLTGAGLTEAFF. The full variable domain, in which reference TRBV7-3 and TRBJ1-1 provide the parts outside the CDR3, is GAGVSQTPSNKVTEKGKYVELRCDPISGHTALYWYRQSLGQGPEFLIYFQGTGAADDSGLPNDRFFAVRPEGSVSTLKIQRTERGDSAVYLCASSLTGAGLTEAFFGQGTRLTVV.

The CDR3 nucleotides are TGTGCCAGCAGCTTAGCGATCCATAGCTCCTATAATTCACCCCTCCACTTT. Translating gives CASSLAIHSSYNSPLHF. The V and J genes are TRBV7-9 and TRBJ1-6; D unresolved. Germline V gene lookup returns CDR1 SEHNR and CDR2 FQNEAQ (reference sequence). V was pared by 0 bases and J by 0 bases, with 9 bases between. The CDR3 is 17 amino acids. The variable domain in full, with the rest retrieved from reference TRBV7-9 and TRBJ1-6, is DTGVSQNPRHKITKRGQNVTFRCDPISEHNRLYWYRQTLGQGPEFLTYFQNEAQLEKSRLLSDRFSAERPKGSFSTLEIQRTEQGDSAMYLCASSLAIHSSYNSPLHFGNGTRLTVT.

This clone was observed a few times. V is TRBV2 and J is TRBJ1-2; D gene uncertain. The CDR3 sequence is 14 residues long. Germline CDR1 and CDR2: SNHLY and FYNNEI. V was pared by 5 bases and J by 3 bases, with 13 bases between. CDR3 nucleotides: TGTGCCAGCAGTTATCACAGAGTTGACTATGGCTACACCTTC. It encodes CASSYHRVDYGYTF.

The chain joins TRBV10-1 to TRBJ2-3; 11 bases are a match to TRBD1. Germline lookup yields CDR1 WNHNN and CDR2 SYGVQD (reference sequence). The V gene end was trimmed by 6 bases and the J gene end by 7 bases; junction bases not matched to a gene: 6. The length of the CDR3 is 14 residues. CDR3 protein: CASSGQGAGYTQYF. The CDR3 coding sequence is TGCGCCAGCAGCGGACAGGGGGCTGGGTATACGCAGTATTTT.

The genes are TRBV7-8 and TRBJ1-2; 7 bases fit TRBD1. Germline V gene lookup returns CDR1 SGHVS and CDR2 FQNEAQ. V was pared by 5 bases and J by 4 bases, with 4 bases of the junction left unmatched. The CDR3 loop spans 13 amino acids. The CDR3 DNA reads as TGTGCCAGCAGCAGAAGGGACAGCTATGGCTACACCTTC. As protein: CASSRRDSYGYTF.

The J gene is TRBJ2-7, the V gene TRBV2; D ambiguous. There are 11 residues in the CDR3. Trimming cost V 4 bases and J 4 bases, with 5 bases left between them. Germline loops: CDR1 SNHLY, CDR2 FYNNEI. CDR3 coding DNA: TGTGCCAGCAGTGTTGGGTACGAGCAGTACTTC. The encoded protein is CASSVGYEQYF.

The rearrangement links TRBV7-2 to TRBJ1-5; 10 bases are a match to TRBD1. Per germline, CDR1 SGHTA and CDR2 FQGNSA. V shed 1 base and J 2 bases; nucleotides not matched to a gene: 2. This CDR3 region has 16 residues. The CDR3: CASSLVGTGGNQPQHF. CDR3 sequence (DNA): TGTGCCAGCAGCTTAGTCGGGACAGGGGGCAATCAGCCCCAGCATTTT.

This chain links TRBV28 with TRBJ1-1, with D unresolved. The germline gives CDR1 MDHEN, CDR2 SYDVKM. CDR3 length: 13 residues. V was pared by 8 bases and J by 1 base, with 11 bases between. The chain's CDR3 is CASSRWGNTEAFF. The CDR3 DNA reads TGTGCCAGCTCCCGTTGGGGGAACACTGAAGCTTTCTTT.

This clone was picked up one time. J is TRBJ2-3 and V is TRBV5-1, with D uncertain. This CDR3 is 15 amino acids long. The V end lost 4 bases, the J end lost 2 bases, and 14 bases lay between the germline ends. Germline CDR1 and CDR2: SGHRS and YFSETQ. CDR3 sequence reads: CASSPYGRPTDTQYF. CDR3 sequence (DNA): TGCGCCAGCAGCCCGTACGGCAGGCCCACAGATACGCAGTATTTT.

The chain has TRBV5-1 and TRBJ1-1, with D possibly TRBD1 on 5 matching bases. V lost 2 bases and J 1 base, leaving 15 bases between the germline ends. CDR3 size: 16 residues. Looked up from germline, CDR1 is SGHRS and CDR2 is YFSETQ. CDR3 nucleotides: TGCGCCAGCAGCTTCGGGGGTTGGGAGCCGAACACTGAAGCTTTCTTT. It encodes CASSFGGWEPNTEAFF. The full variable domain, its missing parts supplied by reference TRBV5-1 and TRBJ1-1, is KAGVTQTPRYLIKTRGQQVTLSCSPISGHRSVSWYQQTPGQGLQFLFEYFSETQRNKGNFPGRFSGRQFSNSRSEMNVSTLELGDSALYLCASSFGGWEPNTEAFFGQGTRLTVV.

This clone was seen a handful of times. For the CDR3, the DNA is TGTGCCAGCAGTTACCTGGCTGAGCAGTTCTTC. As protein: CASSYLAEQFF. The chain uses TRBV6-5 and TRBJ2-1; no definite D call. The V end was cut by 2 bases, the J end by 9 bases, with 5 bases between. CDR1 and CDR2 from the germline V gene are MNHEY and SVGAGI. This CDR3 has 11 residues.

This chain joins TRBV10-1 and TRBJ2-5, with 12 bases aligning to TRBD2. The V gene's germline CDR1 is WNHNN and CDR2 SYGVQD (reference sequence). This CDR3 is 16 amino acids long. The V and J ends lost 7 bases and 5 bases, in that order; junction bases with no gene match: 11. The CDR3: CASILERLAGDETQYF. CDR3 DNA: TGCGCCAGCATCCTTGAACGACTAGCGGGGGATGAGACCCAGTACTTC.

J is TRBJ2-7 and V is TRBV7-3, with a possible D match to TRBD1 (5 bases). Germline V gene lookup returns CDR1 SGHTA and CDR2 FQGTGA. CDR3 size: 14 residues. The V end was cut by 0 bases, the J end by 2 bases, with 8 bases between. CDR3 loop: CASSLTQDTYEQYF. Here the CDR3 DNA reads TGTGCCAGCAGCTTAACGCAGGACACCTACGAGCAGTACTTC.

J is TRBJ1-5 and V is TRBV6-1, with a weak D call TRBD1 (5 bases). Germline lookup yields CDR1 MNHNS and CDR2 SASEGT. The V and J ends lost 5 bases and 0 bases respectively, with 11 bases between them. CDR3 length: 15 residues. This chain's CDR3 is CASSQGKDSNQPQHF. The CDR3 DNA reads TGTGCCAGCAGTCAGGGTAAGGATAGCAATCAGCCCCAGCATTTT.

The chain carries TRBV5-8 and TRBJ2-5; 8 positions match TRBD2. Germline lookup yields CDR1 SGHTS and CDR2 YDEGEE. V gave up 5 bases and J gave up 4 bases; unmatched junction bases: 4. The CDR3 length is 13 residues. The CDR3 DNA sequence: TGTGCCAGCAGAACGGGAGGGAGAGAGACCCAGTACTTC. This translates into CASRTGGRETQYF.

This clone was found once. The chain couples TRBV5-5 to TRBJ1-6, with 8 bases identical to TRBD1. This CDR3 region has 17 residues. V gave up 1 base and J gave up 1 base; unmatched junction bases: 4. CDR1 and CDR2 (germline): SGHKS, YYEKEE (reference sequence). CDR3 sequence (DNA): TGTGCCAGCAGCTTGACCAGGGGGCGATCCTATAATTCACCCCTCCACTTT. Translating it yields CASSLTRGRSYNSPLHF. Full variable domain (outside the CDR3, taken from reference TRBV5-5 and TRBJ1-6): DAGVTQSPTHLIKTRGQQVTLRCSPISGHKSVSWYQQVLGQGPQFIFQYYEKEERGRGNFPDRFSARQFPNYSSELNVNALLLGDSALYLCASSLTRGRSYNSPLHFGNGTRLTVT.

This clone has a single count. The genes are TRBV2 and TRBJ2-1; maybe TRBD2 (5 bases). CDR1 and CDR2 (germline): SNHLY, FYNNEI. The CDR3 has 13 amino acids. With 4 bases removed from V and 6 bases from J, the gap between germline ends came to 10 bases. The DNA for the CDR3 is TGTGCCAGCAGTGCGGTGGGGAGCAATGAGCAGTTCTTC. This gives the protein CASSAVGSNEQFF. The full variable domain, rest sourced from reference TRBV2 and TRBJ2-1, is EPEVTQTPSHQVTQMGQEVILRCVPISNHLYFYWYRQILGQKVEFLVSFYNNEISEKSEIFDDQFSVERPDGSNFTLKIRSTKLEDSAMYFCASSAVGSNEQFFGPGTRLTVL.

The V and J genes are TRBV5-1 and TRBJ1-2; D is unresolved. There are 13 residues in the CDR3. From germline, CDR1 is SGHRS and CDR2 YFSETQ. V was cut by 1 base and J by 1 base, with 5 bases left in between. CDR3 DNA sequence: TGCGCCAGCAGCTTGAACGGTAACTATGGCTACACCTTC. Translated: CASSLNGNYGYTF.

The chain joins TRBV28 to TRBJ1-3, with D perhaps TRBD1 (6 bases). The CDR3 length is 14 residues. V dropped 5 bases and J dropped 1 base, with 9 bases sitting between them. The germline CDR1 and CDR2 sequences are MDHEN and SYDVKM. CDR3 in amino acids: CASSTTGSGNTIYF. In DNA, the CDR3 is TGTGCCAGCAGTACAACAGGGTCTGGAAACACCATATATTTT.

The chain is built from TRBV7-8 and TRBJ2-7, with 8 positions matching TRBD1. With V trimmed by 1 base and J by 3 bases, 5 bases remained unmatched. Looked up from germline, CDR1 is SGHVS and CDR2 is FQNEAQ. This CDR3 has 15 amino acids. CDR3 protein: CASSLEAQGGYEQYF. Written as DNA, the CDR3 is TGTGCCAGCAGCTTAGAGGCACAGGGGGGCTACGAGCAGTACTTC.

V and J are TRBV10-3 and TRBJ2-3; D is ambiguous. There are 12 residues in the CDR3. V was shortened by 10 bases and J by 4 bases, with 12 bases between the two germline ends. The germline V gene has CDR1 ENHRY and CDR2 SYGVKD. DNA of the CDR3: TGTGCCACCGCCTTTACCGCAGATACGCAGTATTTT. The encoded protein is CATAFTADTQYF.

The rearrangement links TRBV19 to TRBJ2-7; 9 nucleotides align to TRBD1. The V gene's germline CDR1 is LNHDA and CDR2 SQIVND (reference sequence). The CDR3 consists of 17 residues. With V trimmed by 3 bases and J by 3 bases, 12 bases remained unmatched. CDR3 in amino acids: CASSIFPLDRGLYEQYF. Written as DNA, the CDR3 is TGTGCCAGTAGTATCTTCCCCTTGGACAGGGGACTCTACGAGCAGTACTTC.

V usage is TRBV19 and J usage is TRBJ1-1; 9 nucleotides agree with TRBD1. The V gene's germline CDR1 is LNHDA and CDR2 SQIVND (reference sequence). V lost 6 bases and J lost 4; bases outside the gene matches: 12. This CDR3 contains 16 residues. CDR3 coding DNA: TGTGCCAGTAGAAACGGGACAGGGACGATGGGCACTGAAGCTTTCTTT. This sequence encodes CASRNGTGTMGTEAFF. Complete variable domain (other parts from reference TRBV19 and TRBJ1-1): DGGITQSPKYLFRKEGQNVTLSCEQNLNHDAMYWYRQDPGQGLRLIYYSQIVNDFQKGDIAEGYSVSREKKESFPLTVTSAQKNPTAFYLCASRNGTGTMGTEAFFGQGTRLTVV.